These 13 T cell receptor beta chains were sequenced from one sample in a study of blood T cell repertoires in COVID-19 (dated by TCRdb to the early 2020s). The method behind the library was the immunoSEQ multiplex PCR assay. Not all clones reach the TCRdb copy of this immuneACCESS table, which keeps in-frame sequences only. Checked studies attribute under half of the gap to unresolved V genes and leave the rest unexplained. This sample holds some 130,000 clones; 80% to 90% were observed only once. Together, the top ten hold roughly a sixth of the sample. The sample consisted of peripheral blood. The receptors stem from a middle-aged man with active or convalescent COVID-19.

The chain links TRBV19 to TRBJ1-1; TRBD1 might be the D (6 bases). The germline V gene has CDR1 LNHDA and CDR2 SQIVND (reference sequence). The length of the CDR3 is 14 residues. Trimming removed 6 bases from V and 1 base from J, with 12 bases in between. The chain's CDR3 is CASSESTGNTEAFF. CDR3 sequence (DNA): TGTGCCAGTAGCGAATCGACAGGGAACACTGAAGCTTTCTTT.

The chain links TRBV4-1 to TRBJ2-4; 7 positions agree with TRBD2. This CDR3 is 17 amino acids long. The V and J ends lost 0 bases and 0 bases, in that order; junction bases with no gene match: 5. CDR1 and CDR2 (germline): MGHRA, YSYEKL. CDR3 in DNA: TGCGCCAGCAGCCAAGATGGGGGGGAGTCAGCCAAAAACATTCAGTACTTC. Amino acid sequence: CASSQDGGESAKNIQYF.

The rearrangement uses TRBV21-1 and TRBJ2-7; the DNA was not used to check the table's D call, TRBD2. TRBV21-1 is given as a pseudogene. The length of the CDR3 is 17 residues. CDR3 amino acids: CASSLGLAGVSDYEQYF. The CDR3 DNA reads as TGTGCCAGCAGTTTGGGACTAGCGGGAGTATCCGACTACGAGCAGTACTTC.

Concerning this clone itself: At one end the junction does not follow the germline gene, possibly because of a read error. The chain is built from TRBV6-1 and TRBJ1-1; D may be TRBD1 (5 bases). Germline loops: CDR1 MNHNS, CDR2 SASEGT. The CDR3 covers 14 residues. CDR3 nucleotide sequence: TGTGGCAGCAGTGAAAATGGGGGAGGGTCTGAAGCTTTCTTT. This encodes CGSSENGGGSEAFF.

V is TRBV3-1 (or the pseudogene TRBV3-2) and J is TRBJ2-1; possible D gene TRBD1, 5 bases. This CDR3 contains 11 residues. Germline assignment: CDR1 LGHDT and CDR2 YNNKEL (reference sequence). Trimming removed 7 bases at V and 5 bases at J, with 6 bases between. The CDR3 nucleotides read TGTGCCAGCAAACAGGACAATGAGCAGTTCTTC. Protein sequence: CASKQDNEQFF.

The V call is TRBV7-9, the J call TRBJ1-1; D is uncertain. Germline lookup yields CDR1 SEHNR and CDR2 FQNEAQ (reference sequence). The V end lost 6 bases, the J end lost 3 bases, and 20 bases lay between the germline ends. The CDR3 length is 16 residues. CDR3 nucleotide sequence: TGTGCCAGCAGTCCGGCCGGCGAGGTTATGTACACTGAAGCTTTCTTT. Its translation is CASSPAGEVMYTEAFF.

V usage is TRBV6-2 or TRBV6-3 and J usage is TRBJ1-2; D is uncertain. Germline CDR1 is MNHEY and CDR2 is SVGEGT. V lost 6 bases and J 4 bases, leaving 9 bases between the germline ends. There are 12 residues in the CDR3. CDR3 region: CASSPFSYGYTF. CDR3 nucleotides: TGTGCCAGCAGCCCGTTCAGCTATGGCTACACCTTC.

This clone was counted only a few times. The rearrangement joins TRBV4-1 to TRBJ2-3; TRBD2 matches 12 bases. V was pared by 0 bases and J by 0 bases, with 7 bases of the junction left unmatched. Looked up from germline, CDR1 is MGHRA and CDR2 is YSYEKL. This CDR3 is 19 amino acids long. The CDR3: CASSQDGLAGGSSTDTQYF. DNA of the CDR3: TGCGCCAGCAGCCAAGATGGGCTAGCGGGGGGGTCTAGCACAGATACGCAGTATTTT.

This chain uses TRBV10-3 with TRBJ2-5, with 7 bases that match TRBD2. V trimming: 6 bases; J trimming: 0 bases; junction bases outside the gene matches: 4. This CDR3 is 14 amino acids long. Germline lookup yields CDR1 ENHRY and CDR2 SYGVKD. The CDR3 protein is CAIRGGTNQETQYF. In DNA form, the CDR3 reads TGTGCCATCAGAGGCGGGACTAACCAAGAGACCCAGTACTTC.

The genes are TRBV6-1 and TRBJ1-5, with 8 nucleotides matching TRBD1. Germline values: CDR1 MNHNS, CDR2 SASEGT. The CDR3 length is 15 residues. The ends lost 3 bases at V and 4 bases at J; junction bases unmatched: 5. The CDR3, as DNA: TGTGCCAGCAGTGATCGGACAGGGACAAATCAGCCCCAGCATTTT. Its protein is CASSDRTGTNQPQHF.

The rearrangement joins TRBV28 to TRBJ2-7; a weak D match, TRBD1 (5 bases). Germline CDR1 MDHEN, CDR2 SYDVKM. The CDR3 extends over 13 amino acids. With 8 bases removed from V and 3 bases from J, the gap between germline ends came to 14 bases. CDR3 amino acids: CASQLGAIYEQYF. CDR3 sequence (DNA): TGTGCCAGCCAACTTGGGGCCATCTACGAGCAGTACTTC.

The rearrangement uses TRBV11-2 and TRBJ2-7; 14 positions agree with TRBD2. This CDR3 is built from 18 residues. Germline lookup yields CDR1 SGHAT and CDR2 FQNNGV. J lost 1 base, V lost 3 bases, and 8 bases had no gene match. The CDR3 loop is CASSFPTSGRAGSYEQYF. The CDR3 coding sequence is TGTGCCAGCAGCTTTCCGACTAGCGGGAGGGCCGGTTCCTACGAGCAGTACTTC.

The rearrangement joins TRBV18 to TRBJ2-6; 7 bases line up with TRBD1. The CDR3 totals 16 residues. Germline V gives CDR1 KGHSH, CDR2 LQKENI. Losses at the gene ends were 4 bases for V and 3 bases for J; bases not matched to a gene: 6. CDR3 in DNA: TGTGCCAGCTCACTGGGCAGGGGGATTGGGGCCAACGTCCTGACTTTC. Its translation is CASSLGRGIGANVLTF.